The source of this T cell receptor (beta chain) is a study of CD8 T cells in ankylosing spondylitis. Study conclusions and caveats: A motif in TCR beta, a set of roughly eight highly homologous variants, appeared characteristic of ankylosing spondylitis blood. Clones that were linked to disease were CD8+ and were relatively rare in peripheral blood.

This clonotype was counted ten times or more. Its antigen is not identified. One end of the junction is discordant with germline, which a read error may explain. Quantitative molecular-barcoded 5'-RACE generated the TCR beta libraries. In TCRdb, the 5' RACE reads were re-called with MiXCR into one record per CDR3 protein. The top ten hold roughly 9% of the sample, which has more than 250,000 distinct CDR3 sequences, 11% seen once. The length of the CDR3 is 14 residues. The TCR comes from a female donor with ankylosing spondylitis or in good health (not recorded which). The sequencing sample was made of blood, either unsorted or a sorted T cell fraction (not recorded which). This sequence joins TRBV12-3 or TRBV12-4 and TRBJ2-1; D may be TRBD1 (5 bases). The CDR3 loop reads CASRLDRFHNEQFF. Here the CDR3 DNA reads TGTGCCAGCAGATTAGACAGATTCCACAATGAGCAGTTCTTC.